The 18 T cell receptor beta chains presented below share a single source sample, sequenced in a study of memory CD4+ T cells and cytomegalovirus serostatus (dated by TCRdb to between 2018 and 2021). The library was obtained by the immunoSEQ multiplex PCR assay. The immuneACCESS repertoire file appears here via TCRdb, limited to in-frame rearrangements. These files lack a portion of the clones; in checked studies, under half of the deficit traces to unresolved V genes, and the cause of the others is not known. This sample comprises under 70,000 clones, about 81% of them detected only once. 1% to 1.2% of the sample lies in the top ten. A FACSAria II was used to sort memory CD4+ T cells, defined as single viable CD3+CD4+CD8-CD45RO+ cells. Sample: memory CD4+ T cells from blood. The origin of the receptors is an adult in good health and CMV-seronegative.

V and J are TRBV7-6 and TRBJ2-5; D gene ambiguous. Per the germline V gene, CDR1 is SGHVS and CDR2 is FNYEAQ. The CDR3 extends over 11 amino acids. V gave up 4 bases and J gave up 5 bases, with 5 bases separating them. CDR3 DNA: TGTGCCAGCAGCTACCGGGAGACCCAGTACTTC. It yields the protein CASSYRETQYF.

The chain combines TRBV6-6 with TRBJ1-2; 7 nucleotides align to TRBD1. The V gene end was trimmed by 6 bases and the J gene end by 6 bases; junction bases not matched to a gene: 16. The CDR3 has 16 residues. CDR1 is MNHNY, CDR2 SVGAGI, per germline (reference sequence). Here the CDR3 reads CASSRSSQGTVNGYTF. The CDR3 region has the DNA TGTGCCAGCAGCCGGTCGTCACAGGGGACGGTCAATGGCTACACCTTC.

This clone occurred once. This chain uses TRBV10-3 with TRBJ2-5; D remains ambiguous. The CDR3 runs to 13 residues. Germline V gene data show CDR1 as ENHRY and CDR2 as SYGVKD. The V end lost 4 bases, the J end lost 5 bases, and 11 bases lay between the germline ends. DNA of the CDR3: TGTGCCATCAGTGCCACCCCAGTCGAGACCCAGTACTTC. Its protein is CAISATPVETQYF.

This clone was seen just once. This chain uses TRBV19 with TRBJ1-5, with D hard to call. Germline V gene data show CDR1 as LNHDA and CDR2 as SQIVND (reference sequence). V lost 5 bases and J 9 bases, leaving 11 bases between the germline ends. This CDR3 region has 12 residues. The CDR3 coding sequence is TGTGCCAGTAGTCTTGGGGTAAGGCCCCAGCATTTT. This gives the protein CASSLGVRPQHF.

CDR3 sequence: CASSQDLARGTDTQYF. DNA of the CDR3: TGTGCCAGCAGCCAAGATTTAGCCCGGGGCACAGATACGCAGTATTTT. The chain couples TRBV4-2 to TRBJ2-3; no firm D call. The V gene lost 0 bases and the J gene lost 1 base, with 11 bases spanning the gap. Per germline, CDR1 LGHNA and CDR2 YNFKEQ. CDR3 size: 16 residues.

The chain has TRBV30 and TRBJ2-2; 11 nucleotides agree with TRBD2. The V segment lost 3 bases and the J segment 4 bases; nucleotides outside the gene matches: 13. Per germline, CDR1 GTSNPN and CDR2 SVGIG (reference sequence). The CDR3 totals 18 residues. CDR3 coding DNA: TGTGCCTGGAGGGACAAAGGGGGACTAGCGGTACCCACCGGGGAGCTGTTTTTT. Translating gives CAWRDKGGLAVPTGELFF.

This rearrangement joins TRBV7-3 to TRBJ1-1; 7 bases line up with TRBD1. Germline V gives CDR1 SGHTA, CDR2 FQGTGA. V lost 4 bases to trimming and J lost 4 bases; unmatched junction nucleotides: 6. The CDR3 length is 14 residues. CDR3 DNA: TGTGCCAGCAGCTCCGGACAGGTGGGCACTGAAGCTTTCTTT. It is translated as CASSSGQVGTEAFF.

This clone was seen a handful of times. The chain uses TRBV19 and TRBJ1-1; D unresolved. This CDR3 comprises 12 residues. In germline, CDR1 is LNHDA, CDR2 SQIVND (reference sequence). Between the trimmed V and J ends, which lost 5 bases and 7 bases, there was a span of 11 bases. CDR3 in DNA: TGTGCCAGTAGTCCCTGGACGGGTGAAGCTTTCTTT. Its protein product is CASSPWTGEAFF. Supplemented by reference TRBV19 and TRBJ1-1, the full variable domain reads DGGITQSPKYLFRKEGQNVTLSCEQNLNHDAMYWYRQDPGQGLRLIYYSQIVNDFQKGDIAEGYSVSREKKESFPLTVTSAQKNPTAFYLCASSPWTGEAFFGQGTRLTVV.

The rearrangement uses TRBV18 and TRBJ2-2; TRBD1 matches at 8 bases. The trim removed 6 bases at V and 6 bases at J, leaving 6 bases unmatched. The CDR3 has 14 amino acids. Per the germline V gene, CDR1 is KGHSH and CDR2 is LQKENI. The CDR3 DNA reads as TGTGCCAGCTCCTACTCGACAGGGGCCGGGGAGCTGTTTTTT. Encoded protein: CASSYSTGAGELFF.

This clone came up a few times. The CDR3, as DNA: TGTGCCAGCAGTTTACCAATCAACATTCAGTACTTC. Its protein is CASSLPINIQYF. The chain has TRBV28 and TRBJ2-4; D gene uncertain. This CDR3 has 12 amino acids. Looked up from germline, CDR1 is MDHEN and CDR2 is SYDVKM. Trimming cost V 2 bases and J 7 bases, with 6 bases left between them.

V is TRBV9 and J is TRBJ1-4; the D is unclear. Germline V CDR1 and CDR2: SGDLS, YYNGEE. CDR3 length: 15 residues. V lost 0 bases, J lost 6 bases, and 12 bases lay in between. CDR3 sequence (DNA): TGTGCCAGCAGCGTAGCTTTAGGGCAGGATGAAAAACTGTTTTTT. It encodes CASSVALGQDEKLFF.

The chain recombines TRBV6-5 with TRBJ1-3; D might be TRBD1 (6 bases). The CDR3 is 13 amino acids. The ends were cut back, 6 bases at V and 1 base at J, with 7 bases in the middle. Germline CDR1 reads MNHEY; CDR2 reads SVGAGI. The CDR3 region is CASSGTSGNTIYF. The CDR3, as DNA: TGTGCCAGCAGCGGGACATCTGGAAACACCATATATTTT.

The genes are TRBV6-1 and TRBJ2-1; D call uncertain. The germline V gene has CDR1 MNHNS and CDR2 SASEGT. This CDR3 spans 11 amino acids. Trimming shortened V by 6 bases and J by 6 bases, and 6 bases separated the two germline ends. In nucleotides, the CDR3 is TGTGCCAGCAGCTCTCTCAATGAGCAGTTCTTC. Protein product: CASSSLNEQFF.

This clone was found a few times. The rearrangement links TRBV11-3 to TRBJ2-3; 9 positions agree with TRBD2. Trimming at V came to 0 bases and at J to 5 bases, leaving 9 bases not matched to a gene. Germline V gene sequence: CDR1 SGHNT, CDR2 YENEEA. The CDR3 covers 17 residues. In DNA form, the CDR3 reads TGTGCCAGCAGCTTAGAGGCCCTAGCGGGGATGAGAGATACGCAGTATTTT. Translating it yields CASSLEALAGMRDTQYF.

The chain carries TRBV6-5 and TRBJ2-6; 7 bases are a match to TRBD1. V was clipped by 6 bases and J by 1 base; unmatched bases: 3. CDR3 length: 15 amino acids. The germline V gene has CDR1 MNHEY and CDR2 SVGAGI. CDR3 coding DNA: TGTGCCAGCAGACGACAGGGTTCTGGGGCCAACGTCCTGACTTTC. It yields the protein CASRRQGSGANVLTF.

The rearrangement links TRBV4-1 to TRBJ1-1; TRBD1 aligns across 7 bases. CDR1 is MGHRA, CDR2 YSYEKL, per germline. V shed 5 bases, J shed 5 bases, and the junction held 14 bases outside the gene matches. The CDR3 is made up of 16 amino acids. CDR3 loop: CASSFDRAWGRTEAFF. CDR3 DNA sequence: TGCGCCAGCAGCTTTGACAGGGCCTGGGGAAGGACTGAAGCTTTCTTT.

This chain links TRBV27 with TRBJ2-7, with TRBD1 matching 8 bases. The CDR3 consists of 15 residues. CDR1 and CDR2 (germline): MNHEY, SMNVEV (reference sequence). V dropped 3 bases and J dropped 4; count of bases not matched to a gene: 8. CDR3 in DNA: TGTGCCAGCAGTTTTCCCGGACAGGGAAAATACGAGCAGTACTTC. As protein: CASSFPGQGKYEQYF.

This chain uses TRBV18 with TRBJ2-5; D uncertain. Trimming left V 2 bases short and J 1 base short, with 5 bases between. Germline values: CDR1 KGHSH, CDR2 LQKENI. The CDR3 length is 13 residues. CDR3 DNA sequence: TGTGCCAGCTCACCAGACCTCCAAGAGACCCAGTACTTC. Its protein is CASSPDLQETQYF.